The 26 T cell receptor beta chains given below trace back to one sample, sequenced in a study of OX40 agonist ivuxolimab in advanced cancers. Sequenced by immunoSEQ multiplex PCR; TCRdb stores in-frame clones only, minus some. The repertoire consists of fewer than 85,000 clones, with 85% occurring once and the leading ten covering more than 0.45%. Source: CD4+ or CD8+ T cells sorted from blood, taken in a trial of the OX40 agonist ivuxolimab. The receptor set was obtained from an adult with an advanced solid tumor such as melanoma, head and neck, liver or kidney cancer.

The rearrangement links TRBV4-1 to TRBJ1-6; 10 positions match TRBD1. The V gene's germline CDR1 is MGHRA and CDR2 YSYEKL. This CDR3 is 15 amino acids long. V was pared by 2 bases and J by 8 bases, with 3 bases of the junction left unmatched. CDR3 sequence: CASSQRGTGDSPLHF. The CDR3 DNA follows: TGCGCCAGCAGCCAAAGAGGGACAGGGGATTCACCCCTCCACTTT.

Here the CDR3 reads CASSSLLAGGPRYEQYF. CDR3 bases: TGTGCCAGCAGCTCTTTACTAGCGGGAGGGCCGCGGTACGAGCAGTACTTC. J is TRBJ2-7 and V is TRBV11-2; TRBD2 aligns across 13 bases. With 4 bases clipped from V and 4 bases from J, the junction kept 10 bases outside the gene matches. The germline gives CDR1 SGHAT, CDR2 FQNNGV. The CDR3 has 17 residues.

The V call is TRBV4-1, the J call TRBJ1-2, with D possibly being TRBD1 (6 bases). Trimming shortened V by 4 bases and J by 4 bases, and 16 bases separated the two germline ends. CDR1 and CDR2 (germline): MGHRA, YSYEKL. The length of the CDR3 is 15 residues. The CDR3 sequence: CASSPTRTARYGYTF. The CDR3 DNA follows: TGCGCCAGCAGCCCCACCCGGACAGCTCGCTATGGCTACACCTTC.

J is TRBJ2-1 and V is TRBV7-2; no reliable D call. The germline gives CDR1 SGHTA, CDR2 FQGNSA. Between the trimmed V and J ends, which lost 4 bases and 7 bases, there was a span of 5 bases. This CDR3 is built from 11 residues. CDR3 DNA: TGTGCCAGCAGCTCTTTTAATGAGCAGTTCTTC. Its translation is CASSSFNEQFF.

The V call is TRBV18, the J call TRBJ2-3, with D perhaps given as TRBD1 or TRBD2 (6 bases each). The CDR3 covers 13 residues. V was pared by 6 bases and J by 6 bases, with 13 bases between. The germline V gene has CDR1 KGHSH and CDR2 LQKENI. CDR3 nucleotides: TGTGCCAGCTCCCCCACAGGGAGGGATACGCAGTATTTT. Translation gives CASSPTGRDTQYF.

The chain uses TRBV28 and TRBJ2-1, with 8 positions matching TRBD2. V dropped 4 bases and J dropped 7; count of bases not matched to a gene: 9. This CDR3 comprises 15 residues. Germline V CDR1 and CDR2: MDHEN, SYDVKM. The CDR3, as DNA: TGTGCCAGCAGTTCACTTGGCGGGAGGAAAAATGAGCAGTTCTTC. Residues: CASSSLGGRKNEQFF.

The rearrangement joins TRBV5-1 to TRBJ2-3; TRBD1 agrees at 9 bases. The CDR3 length is 15 residues. V lost 5 bases, J lost 2 bases, and 6 bases stayed unmatched. Germline-derived CDR1 and CDR2 are SGHRS and YFSETQ. The CDR3, as DNA: TGCGCCAGCAGTAGGACAGGGGCCTTCACAGATACGCAGTATTTT. This encodes CASSRTGAFTDTQYF.

V usage is TRBV6-1 and J usage is TRBJ2-6, with D unresolved. Germline V gene lookup returns CDR1 MNHNS and CDR2 SASEGT. CDR3 size: 17 residues. V was trimmed by 0 bases and J by 2 bases, leaving 11 bases between them. This CDR3 is CASSEAGRGAGANVLTF. CDR3 DNA: TGTGCCAGCAGTGAAGCGGGTCGAGGCGCTGGGGCCAACGTCCTGACTTTC.

The chain combines TRBV10-1 with TRBJ2-1; 10 bases map to TRBD2. CDR1 is WNHNN, CDR2 SYGVQD, per germline (reference sequence). Trimming cost V 3 bases and J 8 bases; bases outside gene matches: 4. The CDR3 is 14 amino acids. The CDR3 DNA follows: TGCGCCAGCAGTGAAAGCGGGAGGGCCGATGAGCAGTTCTTC. Residues: CASSESGRADEQFF.

The chain uses TRBV7-2 and TRBJ1-1, with 7 bases identical to TRBD1. The germline V gene encodes CDR1 SGHTA and CDR2 FQGNSA. The V segment lost 7 bases and the J segment 0 bases; nucleotides outside the gene matches: 11. This CDR3 has 16 residues. CDR3 sequence reads: CASIPSTGTMNTEAFF. CDR3 bases: TGTGCCAGCATTCCTTCGACAGGGACCATGAACACTGAAGCTTTCTTT.

This clone was found a few times. The chain combines TRBV19 with TRBJ1-6; TRBD1 might be the D (6 bases). Trimming left V 7 bases short and J 7 bases short, with 17 bases between. Germline V lookup: CDR1 LNHDA, CDR2 SQIVND (reference sequence). This CDR3 comprises 15 residues. This CDR3 is CASNRNRDFNSPLHF. The CDR3 coding sequence is TGTGCCAGTAATCGAAACAGGGACTTCAATTCACCCCTCCACTTT.

This chain uses TRBV11-3 with TRBJ2-1; 16 bases fit TRBD2. CDR3 size: 17 residues. The germline CDR1 and CDR2 sequences are SGHNT and YENEEA. J lost 5 bases, V lost 5 bases, and 6 bases had no gene match. The DNA for the CDR3 is TGTGCCAGCAGCGGGGGGACTAGCGGGAGGGCCCACAATGAGCAGTTCTTC. It translates to CASSGGTSGRAHNEQFF.

The rearrangement uses TRBV5-1 and TRBJ2-1, with 8 bases matching TRBD2. This CDR3 is 16 amino acids long. V shed 6 bases and J 1 base; nucleotides not matched to a gene: 9. CDR1 and CDR2 from the germline V gene are SGHRS and YFSETQ. The CDR3: CASIGGAGGSYNEQFF. As DNA, the CDR3 is TGCGCCAGCATCGGGGGGGCCGGCGGGTCCTACAATGAGCAGTTCTTC.

The chain joins TRBV28 to TRBJ2-5; D possibly corresponds to TRBD1 (7 bases). The CDR3 consists of 15 residues. From germline, CDR1 is MDHEN and CDR2 SYDVKM. Trimming left V 4 bases short and J 1 base short, with 13 bases between. CDR3 DNA: TGTGCCAGCAGTTCCGGGGGACAGAGCCAAGAGACCCAGTACTTC. Amino acids: CASSSGGQSQETQYF.

The chain couples TRBV7-2 to TRBJ1-1, with TRBD1 matching 7 bases. Germline lookup yields CDR1 SGHTA and CDR2 FQGNSA. The ends lost 5 bases at V and 1 base at J; junction bases unmatched: 4. CDR3 length equals 14 residues. This CDR3 is CASSPRTGNTEAFF. Written as DNA, the CDR3 is TGTGCCAGCAGCCCCCGGACAGGGAACACTGAAGCTTTCTTT.

The sample holds a few counts of this clone. The chain has TRBV6-5 and TRBJ1-5; D uncertain. CDR1 and CDR2 (germline): MNHEY, SVGAGI. The V end lost 0 bases, the J end lost 3 bases, and 6 bases lay between the germline ends. The CDR3 length is 14 residues. Here the CDR3 DNA reads TGTGCCAGCAGTTACTCGTCACACAATCAGCCCCAGCATTTT. Translated: CASSYSSHNQPQHF.

The V gene is TRBV29-1, the J gene TRBJ1-4; unclear D gene. V was clipped by 2 bases and J by 5 bases, with 9 bases between them. CDR1 and CDR2 from the germline V gene are SQVTM and ANQGSEA. This CDR3 contains 13 residues. The CDR3: CSVESSGNEKLFF. In nucleotides, the CDR3 is TGCAGCGTTGAAAGTTCTGGGAATGAAAAACTGTTTTTT.

The V call is TRBV2, the J call TRBJ1-5; TRBD1 aligns across 8 bases. The CDR3 runs 15 residues. Germline V gene lookup returns CDR1 SNHLY and CDR2 FYNNEI. V dropped 7 bases and J dropped 0; count of bases not matched to a gene: 5. The CDR3 sequence is CASKQGAYSNQPQHF. DNA of the CDR3: TGTGCCAGCAAGCAGGGGGCTTATAGCAATCAGCCCCAGCATTTT.

The chain uses TRBV6-5 and TRBJ2-7; TRBD1 or TRBD2 may be the D gene (7 bases each). The CDR3 covers 14 residues. The germline CDR1 and CDR2 sequences are MNHEY and SVGAGI. Trimming removed 6 bases at V and 3 bases at J, with 15 bases between. The CDR3 region is CASRKTGRGYEQYF. The CDR3 DNA follows: TGTGCCAGCAGAAAGACAGGGAGGGGCTACGAGCAGTACTTC.

The CDR3 sequence: CASSFTDTQYF. The CDR3 nucleotides read TGTGCCAGCAGTTTCACAGATACGCAGTATTTT. The chain couples TRBV2 to TRBJ2-3, with D hard to call. The V end was cut by 5 bases, the J end by 2 bases, with 2 bases between. The CDR3 is 11 amino acids. CDR1 and CDR2 from the germline V gene are SNHLY and FYNNEI.

The CDR3 loop reads CASSQQVGTGNTIYF. CDR3 nucleotide sequence: TGTGCCAGTAGTCAGCAGGTCGGCACTGGAAACACCATATATTTT. The chain links TRBV19 to TRBJ1-3, with no clear D. CDR3 length: 15 amino acids. Germline CDR1 LNHDA, CDR2 SQIVND (reference sequence). The V end was cut by 5 bases, the J end by 2 bases, with 13 bases between.

This chain connects TRBV2 to TRBJ2-7; D not certain. V shed 6 bases and J shed 4 bases, with 16 bases lying between them. The CDR3 loop spans 14 amino acids. The germline CDR1 and CDR2 sequences are SNHLY and FYNNEI. For the CDR3, the DNA is TGTGCCAGCAGATCCCCCGGGTTTGGGTACGAGCAGTACTTC. Translation gives CASRSPGFGYEQYF.

This clone has only a few counts. The chain is built from TRBV5-1 and TRBJ1-4; possibly TRBD1 for D (5 bases). The ends were cut back, 4 bases at V and 3 bases at J, with 22 bases in the middle. The CDR3 consists of 18 residues. Germline CDR1 is SGHRS and CDR2 is YFSETQ. For the CDR3, the DNA is TGCGCCAGCAGCGTTACCCTCCGTTGGGGGGGGTCTAATGAAAAACTGTTTTTT. It translates to CASSVTLRWGGSNEKLFF.

V is TRBV28 and J is TRBJ1-2; 8 bases align to TRBD1. Germline V gene lookup returns CDR1 MDHEN and CDR2 SYDVKM. CDR3 length: 12 amino acids. V lost 5 bases, J lost 11 bases, and 7 bases stayed unmatched. The CDR3 here is CASSIRTGHYTF. CDR3 DNA sequence: TGTGCCAGCAGTATCAGGACAGGGCATTACACCTTC.

The chain carries TRBV14 and TRBJ1-4; 8 nucleotides agree with TRBD1. The germline gives CDR1 SGHDN, CDR2 FVKESK. The CDR3 consists of 15 residues. V was pared by 1 base and J by 8 bases, with 6 bases of the junction left unmatched. CDR3 sequence: CASSQAGDRREKLFF. Written as DNA, the CDR3 is TGTGCCAGCAGCCAAGCAGGGGACAGGAGGGAAAAACTGTTTTTT.

The chain is built from TRBV20-1 and TRBJ1-1; D remains ambiguous. The CDR3 covers 11 residues. Trimming left V 7 bases short and J 1 base short, with 7 bases between. Germline CDR1 reads DFQATT; CDR2 reads SNEGSKA (reference sequence). Here the CDR3 reads CSERKNTEAFF. The CDR3 bases are TGCAGTGAACGGAAGAACACTGAAGCTTTCTTT.